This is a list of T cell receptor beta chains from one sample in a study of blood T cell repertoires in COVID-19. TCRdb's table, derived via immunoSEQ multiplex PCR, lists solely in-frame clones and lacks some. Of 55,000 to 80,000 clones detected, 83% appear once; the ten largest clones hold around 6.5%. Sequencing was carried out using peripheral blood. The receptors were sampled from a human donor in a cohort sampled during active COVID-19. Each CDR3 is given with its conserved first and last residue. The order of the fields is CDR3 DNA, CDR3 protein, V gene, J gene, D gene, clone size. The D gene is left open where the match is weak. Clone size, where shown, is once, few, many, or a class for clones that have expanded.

CDR3 DNA: TGTGCCAGCAGTTACCCCGGACAGGGGGCTAGCTACACCTTC; CDR3 protein: CASSYPGQGASYTF; V gene: TRBV6-5; J gene: TRBJ1-2; D gene: TRBD1; clone size: .
CDR3 DNA: TGTGCCTGGAGTCGACAGCAACTTTATGGCTACACCTTC; CDR3 protein: CAWSRQQLYGYTF; V gene: TRBV30; J gene: TRBJ1-2; D gene: .; clone size: once
CDR3 DNA: TGTGCCAGCAGCTCCTTCCCCGGGGAGCTGTTTTTT; CDR3 protein: CASSSFPGELFF; V gene: TRBV11-2; J gene: TRBJ2-2; D gene: .; clone size: .
CDR3 DNA: TGTGCCAGTAGTATGTCTAGCGGGGGGGCCAACACAGATACGCAGTATTTT; CDR3 protein: CASSMSSGGANTDTQYF; V gene: TRBV19; J gene: TRBJ2-3; D gene: TRBD2; clone size: once
CDR3 DNA: TGCGCCAGCAGCTTGGAGACGCGGGGCGGGGGAGATACGCAGTATTTT; CDR3 protein: CASSLETRGGGDTQYF; V gene: TRBV5-1; J gene: TRBJ2-3; D gene: TRBD2; clone size: .
CDR3 DNA: TGTGCCAGTAGTATGGCAGGTTCCAATGAGCAGTTCTTC; CDR3 protein: CASSMAGSNEQFF; V gene: TRBV19; J gene: TRBJ2-1; D gene: .; clone size: .
CDR3 DNA: TGTGCCAGCAGGGAGGGTCCCTCTGGAAACACCATATATTTT; CDR3 protein: CASREGPSGNTIYF; V gene: TRBV6-5; J gene: TRBJ1-3; D gene: .; clone size: once
CDR3 DNA: TGTGCCAGCAGCGTAGGTTCAGGGACAGGGAACTATGGCTACACCTTC; CDR3 protein: CASSVGSGTGNYGYTF; V gene: TRBV9; J gene: TRBJ1-2; D gene: TRBD1; clone size: .
CDR3 DNA: TGTGCCAGCAGTGATTTCCAGCGGGGACCCTACGAGCAGTACTTC; CDR3 protein: CASSDFQRGPYEQYF; V gene: TRBV6-1; J gene: TRBJ2-7; D gene: TRBD2; clone size: .
CDR3 DNA: TGTGCCAGTAGCATCCGGACAGGGCTAGAGACCCAGTACTTC; CDR3 protein: CASSIRTGLETQYF; V gene: TRBV19; J gene: TRBJ2-5; D gene: TRBD1; clone size: .
CDR3 DNA: TGTGCCAGCAGCTTGGGGACTGGGGGGAACTATGGCTACACCTTC; CDR3 protein: CASSLGTGGNYGYTF; V gene: TRBV7-8; J gene: TRBJ1-2; D gene: .; clone size: once
CDR3 DNA: TGTGCCAGCAGCTTAGGGGGGGGCTATAATTCACCCCTCCACTTT; CDR3 protein: CASSLGGGYNSPLHF; V gene: TRBV7-8; J gene: TRBJ1-6; D gene: .; clone size: .
CDR3 DNA: TGCGCCAGCAGCTTCCTAGGACAGGGGACCACTGAAGCTTTCTTT; CDR3 protein: CASSFLGQGTTEAFF; V gene: TRBV5-1; J gene: TRBJ1-1; D gene: TRBD1; clone size: .
CDR3 DNA: TGTGCCAGCAGCCAAGCGGCAGGGAGGACGGCTGGAAACACCATATATTTT; CDR3 protein: CASSQAAGRTAGNTIYF; V gene: TRBV3-1/TRBV3-2; J gene: TRBJ1-3; D gene: .; clone size: .
CDR3 DNA: TGTGCCAGCAGCCACACTGGGACAGGGGGGAATCAGCCCCAGCATTTT; CDR3 protein: CASSHTGTGGNQPQHF; V gene: TRBV3-1/TRBV3-2; J gene: TRBJ1-5; D gene: TRBD1; clone size: .
CDR3 DNA: TGTGCCAGCAGCGTAGGCAACTCGAGGGGGGGAGAGACCCAGTACTTC; CDR3 protein: CASSVGNSRGGETQYF; V gene: TRBV9; J gene: TRBJ2-5; D gene: .; clone size: .
CDR3 DNA: TGTGCCAGCAGCCTCGACAGGGGAAAGGATGGCTACACCTTC; CDR3 protein: CASSLDRGKDGYTF; V gene: TRBV7-9; J gene: TRBJ1-2; D gene: TRBD1; clone size: .
CDR3 DNA: TGCGCCAGCAGCTTGGGGGAGAGCACAGATACGCAGTATTTT; CDR3 protein: CASSLGESTDTQYF; V gene: TRBV5-1; J gene: TRBJ2-3; D gene: .; clone size: .
CDR3 DNA: TGTGCCATATGCGCCGGACAGGGCGTTGAGCAGTACTTC; CDR3 protein: CAICAGQGVEQYF; V gene: TRBV10-3; J gene: TRBJ2-7; D gene: TRBD1; clone size: once
CDR3 DNA: TGCGCCAGCAGCTTGTACGGAACAGGGAAATTCTACGAGCAGTACTTC; CDR3 protein: CASSLYGTGKFYEQYF; V gene: TRBV5-1; J gene: TRBJ2-7; D gene: .; clone size: .
CDR3 DNA: TGTGCCAGCAGCTATAGCGGGGGTGAAAACTCCTACGAGCAGTACTTC; CDR3 protein: CASSYSGGENSYEQYF; V gene: TRBV4-2; J gene: TRBJ2-7; D gene: TRBD2; clone size: .
CDR3 DNA: TGTGCCAGCAGCACCAGGGGGACGGGATCCTACAATGAGCAGTTCTTC; CDR3 protein: CASSTRGTGSYNEQFF; V gene: TRBV9; J gene: TRBJ2-1; D gene: TRBD1; clone size: once
CDR3 DNA: TGTGCCAGCAGCCGAGGGCCATTGGGCGGAGAGACCCAGTACTTC; CDR3 protein: CASSRGPLGGETQYF; V gene: TRBV5-6; J gene: TRBJ2-5; D gene: .; clone size: .
CDR3 DNA: TGTGCCAGCAGCCCAAAGGACTCCAGGTACCTCTTC; CDR3 protein: CASSPKDSRYLF; V gene: TRBV5-6; J gene: TRBJ2-7; D gene: .; clone size: .
CDR3 DNA: TGTGCCAGTAGTATGAAACGACTAGGTGAATCAGATACGCAGTATTTT; CDR3 protein: CASSMKRLGESDTQYF; V gene: TRBV19; J gene: TRBJ2-3; D gene: .; clone size: .
CDR3 DNA: TGTGCCAGCAGCCAGAGGGACAGGGAGGTACTAGCGGGTATCAATGAGCAGTTCTTC; CDR3 protein: CASSQRDREVLAGINEQFF; V gene: TRBV14; J gene: TRBJ2-1; D gene: .; clone size: .
CDR3 DNA: TGTGCCAGTAGTATTGTTAAGGGGGCTTCAGGTCAGCCCCAGCATTTT; CDR3 protein: CASSIVKGASGQPQHF; V gene: TRBV19; J gene: TRBJ1-5; D gene: TRBD1; clone size: .
CDR3 DNA: TGTGCCAGCAGCAGGGGTGGGGGGAACAGCAATCAGCCCCAGCATTTT; CDR3 protein: CASSRGGGNSNQPQHF; V gene: TRBV5-8; J gene: TRBJ1-5; D gene: .; clone size: .
CDR3 DNA: TGTGCCAGCAGTGAAGAGTTGCGGGGGGCCTCCTACGAGCAGTACTTC; CDR3 protein: CASSEELRGASYEQYF; V gene: TRBV6-1; J gene: TRBJ2-7; D gene: TRBD2; clone size: .